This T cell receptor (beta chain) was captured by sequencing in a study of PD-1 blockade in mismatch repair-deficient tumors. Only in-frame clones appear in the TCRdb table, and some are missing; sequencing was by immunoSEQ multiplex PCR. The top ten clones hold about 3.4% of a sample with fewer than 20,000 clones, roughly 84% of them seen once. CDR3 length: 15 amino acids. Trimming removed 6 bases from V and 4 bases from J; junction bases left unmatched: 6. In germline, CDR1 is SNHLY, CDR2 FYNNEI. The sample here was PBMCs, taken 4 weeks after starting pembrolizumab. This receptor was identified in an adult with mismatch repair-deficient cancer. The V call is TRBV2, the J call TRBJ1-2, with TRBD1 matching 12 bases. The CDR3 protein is CASRSGQGASYGYTF. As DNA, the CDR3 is TGTGCCAGCAGATCGGGACAGGGGGCGTCCTATGGCTACACCTTC.